These T cell receptor beta chains were read from a single sample in a study of Ad26.COV2.S vaccination and SARS-CoV-2 variants. Produced via immunoSEQ multiplex PCR; TCRdb's table is partial and in-frame only. The sample has under 600,000 clones; roughly nine tenths are singletons. The material was peripheral blood, obtained in a trial of Ad26.COV2.S vaccine versus placebo. The receptors stem from a person between 18 and 65 years old who received the Ad26.COV2.S COVID-19 vaccine or a placebo. Each CDR3 is given with its conserved first and last residue. Each record gives: V gene, J gene, clone size, CDR3 protein. Only part of the rows carry a size: once, few, many, or a class if the clone is expanded.

v_gene: TRBV5-1
j_gene: TRBJ1-6
abundance: -
CDR3aa: CASSLSGYSSPLHF

v_gene: TRBV11-2
j_gene: TRBJ2-3
abundance: once
CDR3aa: CASSLDRLPLGTDTQYF

v_gene: TRBV20-1
j_gene: TRBJ2-7
abundance: -
CDR3aa: CSASRGSSSYEQYF

v_gene: TRBV7-8
j_gene: TRBJ1-2
abundance: -
CDR3aa: CASSSGYPGGYGYTF

v_gene: TRBV14
j_gene: TRBJ2-5
abundance: -
CDR3aa: CASSQQTQYF

v_gene: TRBV29-1
j_gene: TRBJ1-1
abundance: -
CDR3aa: CSVEDPLWTGRNTEAFF

v_gene: TRBV7-8
j_gene: TRBJ1-6
abundance: -
CDR3aa: CASSLLSDRRSYNSPLHF

v_gene: TRBV2
j_gene: TRBJ2-7
abundance: -
CDR3aa: CASRLAGGYEQYF

v_gene: TRBV30
j_gene: TRBJ1-1
abundance: -
CDR3aa: CAWSPGLGTEAFF

v_gene: TRBV7-9
j_gene: TRBJ2-7
abundance: -
CDR3aa: CASSHKQGYEQYF

v_gene: TRBV9
j_gene: TRBJ2-7
abundance: once
CDR3aa: CASSAGIAGEQYF

v_gene: TRBV18
j_gene: TRBJ2-2
abundance: once
CDR3aa: CASSPDHRSGGELFF

v_gene: TRBV10-2
j_gene: TRBJ2-5
abundance: -
CDR3aa: CASSESDRTRLTQYF

v_gene: TRBV10-1
j_gene: TRBJ1-6
abundance: few
CDR3aa: CASSDRRGRSPLHF

v_gene: TRBV15
j_gene: TRBJ1-2
abundance: -
CDR3aa: CATSVRGQGASGYTF

v_gene: TRBV30
j_gene: TRBJ2-7
abundance: -
CDR3aa: CAWREGGRREQYF